This T cell receptor beta chain is drawn from a study of cytomegalovirus exposure and HLA in healthy donors. Overall study context: Prior work identified some 120 million unique TCR beta sequences in 190 million or so T cells. Study observations and caveats: An assumption of roughly uniform sequencing depth across donors underlay the presence/absence analyses. A few CMV-associated chains were confirmed in vitro to be specific for CMV antigens. It has been reported that TCR beta sequences accurately predicted the HLA-A and HLA-B alleles of most subjects.

CDR1 SEHNR and CDR2 FQNEAQ come from the germline V gene (reference sequence). The V gene lost 2 bases and the J gene lost 4 bases, with 6 bases spanning the gap. The CDR3 spans 13 residues. This PCR relied on a set of 60 Vbeta primers and 13 Jbeta primers. Sequencing used immunoSEQ multiplex PCR; TCRdb keeps in-frame clones, though not all of them. The data show around 80,000 clones, around 60% seen once. With regard to this clone: Its antigen is not known.

Sequenced: PBMCs. The chain couples TRBV7-9 to TRBJ1-3, with D unclear. The receptor was isolated from a male donor in good health and CMV-seropositive. Written as DNA, the CDR3 is TGTGCCAGCAGCTTACGACAAGGAAACACCATATATTTT. Its protein is CASSLRQGNTIYF.